This TCR beta chain was obtained from a study of T cells in Graves' hyperthyroidism and ophthalmopathy. Template material for amplifying TCR beta CDR3 regions consisted of RNA transcripts. HTBI primers were used for first-round RT-PCR of the TCR CDR3. TCRdb ran MiXCR on the multiplex PCR reads and lists one entry per CDR3 protein. Seen here are hundreds of thousands of distinct CDR3 sequences, 20% to 25% observed once, and the top ten hold 34%. The germline CDR1 and CDR2 sequences are MDHEN and SYDVKM. Trimming pared 8 bases from V and 0 bases from J, leaving 14 bases between. The CDR3 is 15 residues long. Study results and limitations: The model anticipated ophthalmopathy a median around six months pre-onset.

Comment on this clonotype: Its matching antigen is unknown.

Exclusion followed for patients with uncontrolled infection, other autoimmune disease, pregnancy or lactation. The authors took PBMCs from roughly 10 ml fresh peripheral blood. Material for sequencing was blood. The origin of this receptor is a man aged 25-45 years with Graves' ophthalmopathy. This rearrangement joins TRBV28 to TRBJ1-5; TRBD1 might be the D (6 bases). Here the CDR3 DNA reads TGTGCCAGCTGGGGGGGCGGGTATAGCAATCAGCCCCAGCATTTT. Translating it yields CASWGGGYSNQPQHF.